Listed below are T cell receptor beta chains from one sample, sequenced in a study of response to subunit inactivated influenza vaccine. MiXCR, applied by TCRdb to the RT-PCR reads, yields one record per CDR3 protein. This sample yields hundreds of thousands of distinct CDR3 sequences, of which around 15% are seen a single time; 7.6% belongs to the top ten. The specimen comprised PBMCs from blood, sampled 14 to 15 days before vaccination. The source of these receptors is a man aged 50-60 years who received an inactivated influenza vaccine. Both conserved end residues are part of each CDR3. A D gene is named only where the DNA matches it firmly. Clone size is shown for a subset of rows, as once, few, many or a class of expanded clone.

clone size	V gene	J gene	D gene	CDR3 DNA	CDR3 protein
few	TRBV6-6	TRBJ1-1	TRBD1	TGTGCCAGCAGTACAGGGGTACACACTGAAGCTTTCTTT	CASSTGVHTEAFF
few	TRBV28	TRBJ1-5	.	TGTGCCAGCAGTTTACAAGGATCTAGCAATCAGCCCCAGCATTTT	CASSLQGSSNQPQHF
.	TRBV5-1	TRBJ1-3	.	TGCGCCAGCAGCTTGGCTTTAGCCTCTGGAAACACCATATATTTT	CASSLALASGNTIYF
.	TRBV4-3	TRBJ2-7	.	TGCGCCAGCAGTCGCGGGGGCGGGGGAGGACCCTTCGAGCAGTACTTC	CASSRGGGGGPFEQYF
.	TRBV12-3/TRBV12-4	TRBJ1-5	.	TGTGCCAGCAGGGGACCAATATCGGCCCAGCATTTT	CASRGPISAQHF
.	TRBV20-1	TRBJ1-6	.	TGCAGTGCTAGAATTTTGGGCCCACTGGATTCACCCCTCCACTTT	CSARILGPLDSPLHF
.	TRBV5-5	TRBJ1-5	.	TGTGCCAGCAGCTTCTCCGACGGCAATCAGCCCCAGCATTTT	CASSFSDGNQPQHF
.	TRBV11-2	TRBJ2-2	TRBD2	TGTGCCAGCAGCCTGGTTGCGGGCGGGGGGGCCGTCGGCACCGGGGAGCTGTTTTTT	CASSLVAGGGAVGTGELFF
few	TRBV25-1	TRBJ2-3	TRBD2	TGTGCCAGCAGCGGGGGGGGGGGCACAGATACGCAGTATTTT	CASSGGGGTDTQYF
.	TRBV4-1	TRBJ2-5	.	TGCGCCAGCAGCCAGCAGGGAGAAGAGACCCAGTACTTC	CASSQQGEETQYF
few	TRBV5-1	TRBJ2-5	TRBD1	TGCGCCAGCAGCTTGGAGCCCCGGACAGGGGGCGCAGAGACCCAGTACTTC	CASSLEPRTGGAETQYF
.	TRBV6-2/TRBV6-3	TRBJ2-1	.	TGTGCCAGCAGCAGTTCAAGGACGCAGTTCTTC	CASSSSRTQFF
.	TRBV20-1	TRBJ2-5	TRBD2	TGCAGTGCTAGAGATCTGCCTAGCGGGGGGAAAGAGACCCAGTACTTC	CSARDLPSGGKETQYF
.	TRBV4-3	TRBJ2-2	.	TGCGCCAGCAGCCCTCGACTCCAATTCACCGGGGAGCTGTTTTTT	CASSPRLQFTGELFF
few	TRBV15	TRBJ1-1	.	TGTGCCACCAGACCCCCTCTGGGGAACACTGAAGCTTTCTTT	CATRPPLGNTEAFF
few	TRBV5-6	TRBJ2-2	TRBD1	TGTGCCAGCAGCTTCCGGACAGGAGTGAACACCGGGGAGCTGTTTTTT	CASSFRTGVNTGELFF
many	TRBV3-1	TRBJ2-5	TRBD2	TGTGCCAGCAGCCAAGAGGAGTGGACTAGCGGGAGAGGGGGGCAAGAGACCCAGTACTTC	CASSQEEWTSGRGGQETQYF
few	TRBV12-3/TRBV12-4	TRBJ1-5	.	TGTGCCAGCAGTTTCACAGGGAACAATCAGCCCCAGCATTTT	CASSFTGNNQPQHF
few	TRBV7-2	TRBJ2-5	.	TGTGCCAGCAGCTTAGTAGGGCCAGAGACCCAGTACTTC	CASSLVGPETQYF
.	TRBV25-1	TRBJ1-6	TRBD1	TGTGCCAGCAGATTGGGACAGCTAAATTCACCCCTCCACTTT	CASRLGQLNSPLHF
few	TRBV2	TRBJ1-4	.	TGTGCCAGCAGTGCCCGGGTCGCAACTAATGAAAAACTGTTTTTT	CASSARVATNEKLFF
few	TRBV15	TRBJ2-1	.	TGTGCCACCAGCAGTACCGGGATTTCCTACAATGAGCAGTTCTTC	CATSSTGISYNEQFF
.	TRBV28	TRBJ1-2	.	TGTGCCAGCAGTCCCCCTCCCCCCTATGGCTACACCTTC	CASSPPPPYGYTF
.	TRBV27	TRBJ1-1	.	TGTGCCAGCAGGATCGGGACTGAAGCTTTCTTT	CASRIGTEAFF
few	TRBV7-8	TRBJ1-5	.	TGTGCCAGCAGCTTACGACAGAACAATCAGCCCCAGCATTTT	CASSLRQNNQPQHF
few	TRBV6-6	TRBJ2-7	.	TGTGCCAGCAGTGGCCAGGCAGAGCAGTACTTC	CASSGQAEQYF
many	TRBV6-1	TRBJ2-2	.	TGCGCCAGCAGCCGTGGCCCCAACACCGGGGAGCTGTTTTTT	CASSRGPNTGELFF
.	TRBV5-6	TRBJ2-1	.	TGTGCCAGCAGCTTGCTAGGGAGAGGACACAATGAGCAGTTCTTC	CASSLLGRGHNEQFF
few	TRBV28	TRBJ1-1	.	TGTGCCAGCAGTTTTCTGTTGACAGCGATGAACACTGAAGCTTTCTTT	CASSFLLTAMNTEAFF
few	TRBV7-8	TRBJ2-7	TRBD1	TGTGCCAGCAGCTTAACAGGGGTTGTCTCCGAGCAGTACTTC	CASSLTGVVSEQYF
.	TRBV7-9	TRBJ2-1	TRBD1	TGTGCCAGCAGCTCTATAGGACAGGGCAATGAGCAGTTCTTC	CASSSIGQGNEQFF
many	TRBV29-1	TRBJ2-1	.	TGCAGCGTTGATGGGACTGACAGCTCCTACAATGAGCAGTTCTTC	CSVDGTDSSYNEQFF
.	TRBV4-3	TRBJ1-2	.	TGCGCCAGCAGCCAATCCGCAGGGAACTATGGCTACACCTTC	CASSQSAGNYGYTF
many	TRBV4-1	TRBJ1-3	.	TGCGCCAGCAGCCACCCTCTCAGCTCTGGAAACACCATATATTTT	CASSHPLSSGNTIYF
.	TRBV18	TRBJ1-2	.	TGTGCCAGCTCACCGACCGCACCCCCTGGTGGCTACACCTTC	CASSPTAPPGGYTF
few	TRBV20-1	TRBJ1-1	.	TGCAGTGCTGAGGACTCGATGAACACTGAAGCTTTCTTT	CSAEDSMNTEAFF
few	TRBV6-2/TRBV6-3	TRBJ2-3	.	TGTGCCAGCAGTTATCCACGGGGCCGCACAGATACGCAGTATTTT	CASSYPRGRTDTQYF
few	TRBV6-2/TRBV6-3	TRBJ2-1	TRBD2	TGTGCCAGCGTTGCGGGGGGGAACAACAATGAGCAGTTCTTC	CASVAGGNNNEQFF
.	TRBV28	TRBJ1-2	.	TGTGCCAGCAGTTGGGGCGGGCAGGACCTGGGCTACACCTTC	CASSWGGQDLGYTF
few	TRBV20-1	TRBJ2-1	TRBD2	TGCAGTGCTTACGAGGGACTAGCGGGGTCCTACAATGAGCAGTTCTTC	CSAYEGLAGSYNEQFF
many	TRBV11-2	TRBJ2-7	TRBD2	TGTGCCAGCAGCTTAGTGGGACTAGATTACGAGCAGTACTTC	CASSLVGLDYEQYF
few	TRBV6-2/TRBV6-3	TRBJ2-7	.	TGTGCCAGCAGTTACTATCGAGTCTCCTACGAGCAGTACTTC	CASSYYRVSYEQYF
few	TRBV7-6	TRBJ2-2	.	TGTGCCAGCAGCTATGGGGTCGAGGCCGGGGAGCTGTTTTTT	CASSYGVEAGELFF
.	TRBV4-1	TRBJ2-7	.	TGCGCCAGCAGCCAAGAACTACTCGGTAGCGAGCAGTACTTC	CASSQELLGSEQYF
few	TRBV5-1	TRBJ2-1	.	TGCGCCAGCAGCCCCTGGGGTGGGGACTACAATGAGCAGTTCTTC	CASSPWGGDYNEQFF
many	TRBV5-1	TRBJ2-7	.	TGCGCCAGCAGCTTGATCCAGGGCCCCTACGAGCAGTACTTC	CASSLIQGPYEQYF
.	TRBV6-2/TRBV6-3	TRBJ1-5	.	TGTGCCAGCAGTCGGGGGCAGATTGGCAATCAGCCCCAGCATTTT	CASSRGQIGNQPQHF
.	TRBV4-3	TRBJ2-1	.	TGCGCCAGCAGCCGTTCGACTATCAGCTCCTACAATGAGCAGTTCTTC	CASSRSTISSYNEQFF
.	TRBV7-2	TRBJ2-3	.	TGTGCCAGCAGCTTATTGCGTCGCACAGATACGCAGTATTTT	CASSLLRRTDTQYF
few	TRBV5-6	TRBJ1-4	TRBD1	TGTGCCAGCAGCTTGGGACAGGGGGCGCGGGAAAAACTGTTTTTT	CASSLGQGAREKLFF
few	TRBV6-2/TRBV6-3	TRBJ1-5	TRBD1	TGTGCCAGCAGCTCTGGGACAGGGTATGGTCAGCCCCAGCATTTT	CASSSGTGYGQPQHF
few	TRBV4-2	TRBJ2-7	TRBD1	TGTGCCAGCAGCCGCGCCGGACAGGGACTGAGCTCCTACGAGCAGTACTTC	CASSRAGQGLSSYEQYF
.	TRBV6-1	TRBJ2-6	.	TGTGCCAGCAGTCCACCGGGACGTAGCTCTGGGGCCAACGTCCTGACTTTC	CASSPPGRSSGANVLTF
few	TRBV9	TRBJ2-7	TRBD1	TGTGCCAGCAGCGCCGGGACAGGGGGCTACTTAGAGCAGTACTTC	CASSAGTGGYLEQYF